One sample yielded the 19 T cell receptor beta chains listed below, sequenced in a study of OX40 agonist ivuxolimab in advanced cancers. The repertoire was sequenced with immunoSEQ multiplex PCR; TCRdb's copy has only in-frame clones and lacks some. This sample has roughly 48,000 clones, with 70% to 90% found just once. The source material was CD4+ or CD8+ T cells sorted from blood, sampled in a trial of the OX40 agonist ivuxolimab. These receptors were obtained from an adult with an advanced solid tumor such as melanoma, head and neck, liver or kidney cancer.

The V and J genes are TRBV19 and TRBJ2-7; 8 bases agree with TRBD1. The CDR3 length is 15 residues. The germline gives CDR1 LNHDA, CDR2 SQIVND (reference sequence). V lost 1 base, J lost 2 bases, and 4 bases stayed unmatched. The CDR3 region has the DNA TGTGCCAGTAGTATAGGTGACAGGGGAGCCTACGAGCAGTACTTC. It translates to CASSIGDRGAYEQYF.

This chain uses TRBV27 with TRBJ2-7; no firm D call. Per germline, CDR1 MNHEY and CDR2 SMNVEV (reference sequence). This CDR3 is 14 amino acids long. Trimming shortened V by 3 bases and J by 5 bases, and 14 bases separated the two germline ends. CDR3 amino acids: CASSFAGYRNEQYF. CDR3 in DNA: TGTGCCAGCAGTTTTGCTGGATACAGAAACGAGCAGTACTTC.

As for this clone: Sequence at one end of the junction differs from germline and may be a read error. The chain is built from TRBV9 and TRBJ2-1; TRBD1 matches 7 bases. This CDR3 has 16 amino acids. The germline V gene encodes CDR1 SGDLS and CDR2 YYNGEE. The CDR3 DNA sequence: TGTGCCAGCAGCGTAGGGGGTGGGACAGTATACAATGGGCAGTTCTTC. The encoded protein is CASSVGGGTVYNGQFF.

The CDR3 nucleotides are TGCGCCAGCAGCTTGCGGGCCCAGGGGGGAAAACTGTTTTTT. Protein product: CASSLRAQGGKLFF. The chain employs TRBV5-1 and TRBJ1-4; 7 nucleotides align to TRBD1. CDR1 is SGHRS and CDR2 is YFSETQ in the germline V gene. After removal of 1 base from V and 10 bases from J, the junction contained 7 bases not matched to a gene. The CDR3 is 14 amino acids.

This chain connects TRBV6-4 to TRBJ2-1, with 10 bases matching TRBD2. J lost 9 bases, V lost 3 bases, and 8 bases had no gene match. CDR3 length equals 15 residues. Germline assignment: CDR1 MRHNA and CDR2 SNTAGT. The CDR3 loop reads CASSELASGSGEQFF. The CDR3 region has the DNA TGTGCCAGCAGTGAATTGGCTAGCGGGAGTGGTGAGCAGTTCTTC.

The chain carries TRBV19 and TRBJ2-1; 10 nucleotides line up with TRBD1. Germline V gene lookup returns CDR1 LNHDA and CDR2 SQIVND (reference sequence). The V and J ends lost 7 bases and 0 bases, in that order; junction bases with no gene match: 3. CDR3 length: 15 amino acids. This CDR3 reads CASTWTGGSYNEQFF. DNA of the CDR3: TGTGCCAGTACCTGGACAGGGGGCTCCTACAATGAGCAGTTCTTC.

The chain employs TRBV30 and TRBJ1-3; unclear D gene. The CDR3 totals 13 residues. V was trimmed by 0 bases and J by 5 bases, leaving 8 bases between them. Germline V lookup: CDR1 GTSNPN, CDR2 SVGIG (reference sequence). The CDR3 region is CAWSVQMRNTIYF. The CDR3 coding sequence is TGTGCCTGGAGTGTACAGATGAGAAACACCATATATTTT.

The chain combines TRBV2 with TRBJ1-5; D unclear. Looked up from germline, CDR1 is SNHLY and CDR2 is FYNNEI. V was clipped by 2 bases and J by 7 bases, with 9 bases between them. CDR3 length: 13 amino acids. The CDR3 DNA is TGTGCCAGCAGTGAAACGGGCTTGCAGCCCCAGCATTTT. As protein: CASSETGLQPQHF.

CDR3 DNA: TGTGCCAGCAGTGGGGTAAGGGTCGGGGAGACCCAGTACTTC. It specifies CASSGVRVGETQYF. This chain joins TRBV2 and TRBJ2-5, with unresolved D. The CDR3 extends over 14 amino acids. The ends were cut back, 4 bases at V and 5 bases at J, with 14 bases in the middle. Germline CDR1 SNHLY, CDR2 FYNNEI.

The chain has TRBV5-6 and TRBJ2-5; 9 bases match TRBD1. CDR1 is SGHDT, CDR2 YYEEEE, per germline. The CDR3 covers 13 residues. Trimming took 2 bases from V and 5 from J; bases not matched to a gene: 1. The CDR3 spells CASSLTGGETQYF. The CDR3, as DNA: TGTGCCAGCAGCTTAACAGGGGGCGAGACCCAGTACTTC.

The chain employs TRBV2 and TRBJ2-1, with 7 bases matching TRBD2. This CDR3 has 11 residues. Per the germline V gene, CDR1 is SNHLY and CDR2 is FYNNEI. V lost 8 bases, J lost 14 bases, and 9 bases stayed unmatched. The CDR3: CASSQRESEFF. Here the CDR3 DNA reads TGTGCCAGCTCGCAGCGGGAATCTGAGTTCTTC.

On this clone: Other DNA sequences in the sample encode the same CDR3. This chain uses TRBV28 with TRBJ1-2, with D tentatively TRBD1 (6 bases). V was cut by 6 bases and J by 4 bases, with 12 bases left in between. This CDR3 region has 13 residues. Looked up from germline, CDR1 is MDHEN and CDR2 is SYDVKM. The CDR3 DNA reads as TGTGCCAGCAGCTTACAGGGAGGCTATGGCTACACCTTC. Translated, it gives CASSLQGGYGYTF.

This clone was seen only a few times. V gene TRBV5-1 combines with J gene TRBJ2-3, with 9 bases identical to TRBD1. Unmatched junction bases numbered 2, after V lost 0 bases and J lost 3 bases. The CDR3 loop spans 15 amino acids. Per germline, CDR1 SGHRS and CDR2 YFSETQ. As DNA, the CDR3 is TGCGCCAGCAGCTTGGGAGGACAGGGGACAGATACGCAGTATTTT. Amino acid sequence: CASSLGGQGTDTQYF.

The rearrangement joins TRBV6-6 to TRBJ1-1; 10 bases are shared with TRBD1. CDR3 length equals 14 residues. Germline V gene lookup returns CDR1 MNHNY and CDR2 SVGAGI (reference sequence). V lost 7 bases to trimming and J lost 6 bases; unmatched junction nucleotides: 8. CDR3 bases: TGTGCCAGCAAAAGGGACAGGGGCGTAGCTGAAGCTTTCTTT. It translates to CASKRDRGVAEAFF.

The CDR3 loop reads CASSDSTGRLDGYTF. DNA for the CDR3: TGTGCCAGCAGTGACTCGACAGGGAGGCTGGATGGCTACACCTTC. The J gene is TRBJ1-2, the V gene TRBV6-4; TRBD1 agrees at 7 bases. The trim removed 0 bases at V and 6 bases at J, leaving 7 bases unmatched. CDR3 length: 15 amino acids. Germline V gives CDR1 MRHNA, CDR2 SNTAGT.

The genes are TRBV7-9 and TRBJ2-7; the D call may be TRBD1 or TRBD2 (5 bases each). Germline lookup yields CDR1 SEHNR and CDR2 FQNEAQ (reference sequence). There are 16 residues in the CDR3. V was pared by 4 bases and J by 1 base, with 17 bases between. The CDR3 reads CASSSWGRGGSYEQYF. The CDR3 DNA reads TGTGCCAGCAGCTCCTGGGGTCGTGGGGGTTCCTACGAGCAGTACTTC. The whole variable domain, remainder taken from reference TRBV7-9 and TRBJ2-7, is DTGVSQNPRHKITKRGQNVTFRCDPISEHNRLYWYRQTLGQGPEFLTYFQNEAQLEKSRLLSDRFSAERPKGSFSTLEIQRTEQGDSAMYLCASSSWGRGGSYEQYFGPGTRLTVT.

The genes are TRBV10-2 and TRBJ2-7; no reliable D call. The V gene lost 4 bases and the J gene lost 2 bases, with 6 bases spanning the gap. The CDR3 has 12 amino acids. Germline V gives CDR1 WSHSY, CDR2 SAAADI. This CDR3 is CASSGPTYEQYF. The CDR3 nucleotides are TGCGCCAGCAGTGGCCCGACCTACGAGCAGTACTTC.

V and J are TRBV15 and TRBJ2-7, with TRBD1 as a possible D gene (5 bases). V lost 1 base to trimming and J lost 6 bases, with 10 bases between them. This CDR3 is built from 13 residues. CDR1 and CDR2 from the germline V gene are LNHNV and YYDKDF (reference sequence). The CDR3 loop is CATSRGGPTEQYF. The CDR3 nucleotides read TGTGCCACCAGCAGAGGGGGCCCCACCGAGCAGTACTTC.

The CDR3 protein is CASSLGPGQGASGANVLTF. The CDR3, as DNA: TGTGCCAGCAGCTTAGGGCCGGGACAGGGGGCTTCTGGGGCCAACGTCCTGACTTTC. This sequence joins TRBV5-4 and TRBJ2-6, with 12 bases matching TRBD1. Germline assignment: CDR1 SGHNT and CDR2 YYREEE (reference sequence). J lost 1 base, V lost 2 bases, and 7 bases had no gene match. The CDR3 has 19 amino acids.